This TCR beta chain was documented in a study of circulating tumor DNA in untreated peripheral T-cell lymphoma. V shed 5 bases and J shed 2 bases, with 12 bases lying between them. This CDR3 contains 15 residues. CDR1 and CDR2 from the germline V gene are SGHAT and FQDESV (reference sequence). Measured with immunoSEQ multiplex PCR; TCRdb has only the in-frame clones, and not every one. The sample gives 7,000 or so clones, 60% to 80% of which show up once; approximately 30% is in the top ten. The sequenced sample was tumor tissue. The sequence was collected from a human donor with peripheral T-cell lymphoma. This chain links TRBV11-1 with TRBJ2-2, with D maybe TRBD2 (6 bases). The CDR3 here is CASSLLGTNTGELFF. The CDR3 bases are TGTGCCAGCAGCCTCCTGGGGACTAACACCGGGGAGCTGTTTTTT.